Shown below are 25 T cell receptor beta chains from a single sample sequenced in a study of a mutant IDH1 vaccine in newly diagnosed glioma. The protocol was immunoSEQ multiplex PCR, while the TCRdb copy is restricted to in-frame clones and leaves out a portion. The data show about 54,000 clones, around 80% seen once. Indicated time point: week 35, safety follow-up. What each vaccine dose contained was 300 ug of mutant IDH1 20-mer peptide, accompanied by topical imiquimod. No cognate antigen is known for these TCRs. The sequenced sample was PBMCs, obtained from a glioma patient whose treatment included an IDH1 peptide vaccine. These receptors all stem from a woman between 18 and 30 years old with glioma.

The chain recombines TRBV19 with TRBJ1-5; D gene unclear. V lost 6 bases and J 8 bases, leaving 14 bases between the germline ends. CDR3 length: 13 residues. Germline assignment: CDR1 LNHDA and CDR2 SQIVND (reference sequence). CDR3 loop: CASSTGLVEPQHF. The CDR3 DNA reads TGTGCCAGTAGCACGGGCTTGGTGGAGCCCCAGCATTTT.

V and J are TRBV7-9 and TRBJ2-5; 10 bases line up with TRBD1. V was pared by 4 bases and J by 5 bases, with 10 bases of the junction left unmatched. The CDR3 contains 16 residues. CDR1 is SEHNR and CDR2 is FQNEAQ in the germline V gene (reference sequence). CDR3: CASSWPTGGKGETQYF. CDR3 in DNA: TGTGCCAGCAGCTGGCCGACAGGGGGCAAAGGGGAGACCCAGTACTTC.

This clone was seen a handful of times. V is TRBV5-1 and J is TRBJ1-1, with D hard to call. V was shortened by 0 bases and J by 11 bases, with 14 bases between the two germline ends. The CDR3 is 13 amino acids. From germline, CDR1 is SGHRS and CDR2 YFSETQ. CDR3 bases: TGCGCCAGCAGCTTGGTGGGAGGCACGGGCGCTTTCTTT. This codes for CASSLVGGTGAFF.

The CDR3 DNA reads TGTGCCAGTAGTATAGATCTAGGGGGGATAGCCTACAATGAGCAGTTCTTC. Translation gives CASSIDLGGIAYNEQFF. This chain joins TRBV19 and TRBJ2-1, with D tentatively TRBD1 or TRBD2 (6 bases each). V was shortened by 0 bases and J by 2 bases, with 14 bases between the two germline ends. This CDR3 is 17 amino acids long. Germline CDR1 reads LNHDA; CDR2 reads SQIVND (reference sequence). The whole variable domain, filled in from reference TRBV19 and TRBJ2-1, reads DGGITQSPKYLFRKEGQNVTLSCEQNLNHDAMYWYRQDPGQGLRLIYYSQIVNDFQKGDIAEGYSVSREKKESFPLTVTSAQKNPTAFYLCASSIDLGGIAYNEQFFGPGTRLTVL.

The V and J genes are TRBV13 and TRBJ2-7; D call uncertain. V lost 2 bases to trimming and J lost 2 bases, with 4 bases between them. This CDR3 region has 12 residues. The germline V gene has CDR1 PRHDT and CDR2 FYEKMQ (reference sequence). The CDR3 nucleotides are TGTGCCAGCAGCTTAAGGCCCTACGAGCAGTACTTC. Translating gives CASSLRPYEQYF.

The rearrangement joins TRBV11-3 to TRBJ2-2; D is perhaps TRBD1 (5 bases). The CDR3 totals 14 residues. CDR1 and CDR2 (germline): SGHNT, YENEEA. V shed 6 bases and J shed 5 bases, with 13 bases lying between them. The DNA of the CDR3 is TGTGCCAGCAGTGGGGCTAGAAGTACCGGGGAGCTGTTTTTT. This gives the protein CASSGARSTGELFF.

Only a few counts were recorded for this clone. V gene TRBV29-1 combines with J gene TRBJ1-1; D is undetermined. Germline assignment: CDR1 SQVTM and CDR2 ANQGSEA. V was trimmed by 8 bases and J by 2 bases, leaving 15 bases between them. This CDR3 comprises 13 residues. The CDR3 is CSSKGQVNTEAFF. The CDR3 coding sequence is TGCAGCTCGAAGGGCCAGGTAAACACTGAAGCTTTCTTT.

The CDR3 coding sequence is TGTGCCAGCAGCACCTCCGGGACAGACCAGCCCCAGCATTTT. This gives the protein CASSTSGTDQPQHF. The chain couples TRBV7-9 to TRBJ1-5; 7 bases map to TRBD1. The germline gives CDR1 SEHNR, CDR2 FQNEAQ (reference sequence). CDR3 length equals 14 residues. With 5 bases clipped from V and 7 bases from J, the junction kept 8 bases outside the gene matches.

The genes are TRBV6-4 and TRBJ2-7; TRBD2 matches 14 bases. The V gene's germline CDR1 is MRHNA and CDR2 SNTAGT. The junction had 8 bases not matched to a gene; V was cut back by 7 bases and J by 3 bases. This CDR3 is built from 16 residues. The CDR3 DNA reads as TGTGCCAGCACCAAGACTAGCGGGGGGGATAACTACGAGCAGTACTTC. It codes for CASTKTSGGDNYEQYF.

The chain joins TRBV7-8 to TRBJ1-2; D ambiguous. V gave up 1 base and J gave up 3 bases, with 15 bases separating them. The CDR3 contains 16 residues. Per the germline V gene, CDR1 is SGHVS and CDR2 is FQNEAQ. In DNA form, the CDR3 reads TGTGCCAGCAGCTTAGTGGGTGGTTTAAGGGACTATGGCTACACCTTC. Encoded protein: CASSLVGGLRDYGYTF.

The J gene is TRBJ2-7, the V gene TRBV11-3; unclear D gene. Trimming shortened V by 4 bases and J by 6 bases, and 13 bases separated the two germline ends. The CDR3 runs to 13 residues. From germline, CDR1 is SGHNT and CDR2 YENEEA. The CDR3 region is CASSSAPYREQYF. CDR3 in DNA: TGTGCCAGCAGCTCCGCCCCGTACCGCGAGCAGTACTTC.

In its sample, this clone was seen once. The chain recombines TRBV12-5 with TRBJ2-3; D is unclear. The CDR3 length is 14 residues. The germline gives CDR1 LGHNT, CDR2 FRNRAP. V was shortened by 0 bases and J by 3 bases, with 7 bases between the two germline ends. The CDR3 DNA reads TGTGCTAGTGGTTTGGTACAGAAAACAGATACGCAGTATTTT. Translation gives CASGLVQKTDTQYF.

The rearrangement joins TRBV7-2 to TRBJ2-2; D is possibly TRBD1 (6 bases). Germline values: CDR1 SGHTA, CDR2 FQGNSA. V lost 5 bases and J 4 bases, leaving 14 bases between the germline ends. This CDR3 is 15 amino acids long. The CDR3 region is CASSEGGGSTGELFF. The CDR3 bases are TGTGCCAGCAGCGAAGGGGGTGGTAGCACCGGGGAGCTGTTTTTT.

The V gene is TRBV4-1, the J gene TRBJ1-2, with a weak D call TRBD1 (5 bases). The CDR3 contains 16 residues. The V end was cut by 1 base, the J end by 6 bases, with 18 bases between. Germline V gives CDR1 MGHRA, CDR2 YSYEKL. CDR3 loop: CASSQGSGRSRNGYTF. CDR3 sequence (DNA): TGCGCCAGCAGCCAAGGTTCGGGACGGTCTAGAAATGGCTACACCTTC.

The V gene is TRBV6-1, the J gene TRBJ2-7; either TRBD1 or TRBD2 may supply D (5 bases each). The CDR3 is 15 residues long. CDR1 and CDR2 from the germline V gene are MNHNS and SASEGT. The V end lost 0 bases, the J end lost 0 bases, and 9 bases lay between the germline ends. The chain's CDR3 is CASSEATGGSYEQYF. CDR3 nucleotides: TGTGCCAGCAGTGAAGCAACTGGGGGCTCCTACGAGCAGTACTTC.

J is TRBJ1-5 and V is TRBV23-1, with D hard to call. TRBV23-1 is flagged as an ORF with uncertain function. V shed 0 bases and J shed 0 bases, with 6 bases lying between them. This CDR3 has 15 amino acids. The CDR3 DNA reads as TGCGCCAGCAGTCAATCCAAGGATAGCAATCAGCCCCAGCATTTT. Translated, it gives CASSQSKDSNQPQHF.

The chain couples TRBV5-1 to TRBJ2-1; the match to TRBD2 covers 8 bases. This CDR3 has 15 amino acids. Unmatched junction bases numbered 9, after V lost 2 bases and J lost 8 bases. CDR1 SGHRS and CDR2 YFSETQ come from the germline V gene. The chain's CDR3 is CASSFRGGERDEQFF. The CDR3 bases are TGCGCCAGCAGCTTTCGGGGGGGTGAACGCGATGAGCAGTTCTTC.

The V gene is TRBV27, the J gene TRBJ2-3, with 13 bases aligning to TRBD2. J lost 2 bases, V lost 5 bases, and 4 bases had no gene match. Germline lookup yields CDR1 MNHEY and CDR2 SMNVEV (reference sequence). The CDR3 contains 16 residues. This CDR3 reads CASSTTSGGTTDTQYF. CDR3 DNA sequence: TGTGCCAGCAGTACGACTAGCGGGGGGACCACAGATACGCAGTATTTT.

V usage is TRBV29-1 and J usage is TRBJ2-7; no definite D call. The V end lost 1 base, the J end lost 5 bases, and 12 bases lay between the germline ends. The CDR3 runs 13 residues. The germline CDR1 and CDR2 sequences are SQVTM and ANQGSEA. The CDR3 protein is CSVEAPSSNEQYF. In nucleotides, the CDR3 is TGCAGCGTTGAAGCTCCCTCGAGTAACGAGCAGTACTTC.

V usage is TRBV19 and J usage is TRBJ2-7; D not resolved. The CDR3 runs 15 residues. Germline CDR1 is LNHDA and CDR2 is SQIVND (reference sequence). The germline V and J ends were trimmed by 5 bases and 2 bases, with 16 bases remaining between them. Here the CDR3 reads CASSAQTDVTYEQYF. The DNA of the CDR3 is TGTGCCAGTAGTGCCCAAACGGACGTCACCTACGAGCAGTACTTC.

The CDR3 coding sequence is TGTGCCAGCAGCGCCCAGGGACTAGCCGTGGAGCAGTACTTC. This gives the protein CASSAQGLAVEQYF. The chain has TRBV9 and TRBJ2-7; 9 bases map to TRBD2. Trimming took 3 bases from V and 7 from J; bases not matched to a gene: 8. There are 14 residues in the CDR3. CDR1 is SGDLS and CDR2 is YYNGEE in the germline V gene.

This clone was seen a handful of times. The chain joins TRBV5-4 to TRBJ2-7, with 9 bases lining up with TRBD1. Germline values: CDR1 SGHNT, CDR2 YYREEE (reference sequence). The CDR3 totals 14 residues. The J segment lost 5 bases and the V segment lost 5 bases, leaving 8 bases of the junction unmatched. CDR3 protein: CASSLPGTGNEQYF. In DNA form, the CDR3 reads TGTGCCAGCAGTCTTCCCGGGACAGGGAACGAGCAGTACTTC.

This sequence joins TRBV9 and TRBJ2-1; possibly TRBD1 or TRBD2 for D (5 bases each). The CDR3 is made up of 11 amino acids. With 5 bases removed from V and 7 bases from J, the gap between germline ends came to 7 bases. Germline V gene sequence: CDR1 SGDLS, CDR2 YYNGEE. CDR3 region: CASRRGNEQFF. CDR3 coding DNA: TGTGCCAGCAGGAGGGGTAATGAGCAGTTCTTC.

This clone was seen just once. This rearrangement joins TRBV5-6 to TRBJ1-2; D call uncertain. Germline CDR1 and CDR2: SGHDT and YYEEEE. V was clipped by 4 bases and J by 8 bases, with 15 bases between them. The CDR3 runs to 13 residues. Written as DNA, the CDR3 is TGTGCCAGCAGCGTTGATGAGGGAGGCGGCTACACCTTC. Translating it yields CASSVDEGGGYTF. Full variable domain (remainder filled in from reference TRBV5-6 and TRBJ1-2): DAGVTQSPTHLIKTRGQQVTLRCSPKSGHDTVSWYQQALGQGPQFIFQYYEEEERQRGNFPDRFSGHQFPNYSSELNVNALLLGDSALYLCASSVDEGGGYTFGSGTRLTVV.

The V gene is TRBV7-7, the J gene TRBJ2-2, with D maybe TRBD1 (5 bases). The V gene's germline CDR1 is SSHAT and CDR2 FNYEAQ (reference sequence). The V gene lost 8 bases and the J gene lost 2 bases, with 12 bases spanning the gap. The length of the CDR3 is 14 residues. The DNA for the CDR3 is TGTGCCAGCGGCCACAGGACAAACACCGGGGAGCTGTTTTTT. Protein product: CASGHRTNTGELFF.